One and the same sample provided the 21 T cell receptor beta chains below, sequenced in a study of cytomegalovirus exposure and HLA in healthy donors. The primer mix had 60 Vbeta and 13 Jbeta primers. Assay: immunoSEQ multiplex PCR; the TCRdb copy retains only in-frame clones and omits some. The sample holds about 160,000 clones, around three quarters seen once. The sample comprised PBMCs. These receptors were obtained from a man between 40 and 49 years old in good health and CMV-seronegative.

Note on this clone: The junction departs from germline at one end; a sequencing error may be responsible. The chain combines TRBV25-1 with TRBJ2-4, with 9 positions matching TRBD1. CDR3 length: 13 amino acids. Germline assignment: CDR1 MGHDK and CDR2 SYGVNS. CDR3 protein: CASSVTGGNSQYF. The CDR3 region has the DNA TGTGCCAGCAGTGTGACAGGGGGAAACAGTCAGTACTTC.

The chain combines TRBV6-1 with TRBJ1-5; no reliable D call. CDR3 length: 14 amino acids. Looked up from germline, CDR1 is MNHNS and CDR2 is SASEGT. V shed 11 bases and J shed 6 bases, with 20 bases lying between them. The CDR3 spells CAGKSTAEGQPQHF. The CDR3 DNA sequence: TGTGCCGGCAAATCAACCGCTGAGGGTCAGCCCCAGCATTTT.

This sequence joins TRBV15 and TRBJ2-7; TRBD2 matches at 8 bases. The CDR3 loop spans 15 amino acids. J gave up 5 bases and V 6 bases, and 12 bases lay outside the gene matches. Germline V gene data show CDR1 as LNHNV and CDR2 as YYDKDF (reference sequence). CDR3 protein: CATSLLGLESHEQYF. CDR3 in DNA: TGTGCCACCAGTCTCCTGGGACTAGAGTCCCACGAGCAGTACTTC.

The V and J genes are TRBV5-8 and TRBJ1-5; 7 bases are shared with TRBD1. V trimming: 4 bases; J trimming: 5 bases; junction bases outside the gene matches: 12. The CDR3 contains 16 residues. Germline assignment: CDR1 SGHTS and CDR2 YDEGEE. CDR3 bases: TGTGCCAGCAGCCAGGGGGGCCATTTTATTGATCAGCCCCAGCATTTT. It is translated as CASSQGGHFIDQPQHF. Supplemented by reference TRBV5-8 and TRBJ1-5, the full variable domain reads EAGVTQSPTHLIKTRGQQATLRCSPISGHTSVYWYQQALGLGLQFLLWYDEGEERNRGNFPPRFSGRQFPNYSSELNVNALELEDSALYLCASSQGGHFIDQPQHFGDGTRLSIL.

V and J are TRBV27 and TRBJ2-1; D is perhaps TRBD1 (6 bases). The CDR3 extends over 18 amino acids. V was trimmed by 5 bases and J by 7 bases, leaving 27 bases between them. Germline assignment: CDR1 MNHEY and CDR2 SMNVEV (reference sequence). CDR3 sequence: CASSHQGFRDQTPNEQFF. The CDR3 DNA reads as TGTGCCAGCAGTCATCAGGGGTTCCGGGATCAAACCCCGAATGAGCAGTTCTTC.

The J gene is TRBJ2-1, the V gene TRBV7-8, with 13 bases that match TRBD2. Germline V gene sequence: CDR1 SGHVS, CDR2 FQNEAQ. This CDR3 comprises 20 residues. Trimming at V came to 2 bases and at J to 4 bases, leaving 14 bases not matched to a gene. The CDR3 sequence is CASSLSRTSGRNLLYNEQFF. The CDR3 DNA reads TGTGCCAGCAGCTTAAGTCGGACTAGCGGGAGAAACTTACTTTACAATGAGCAGTTCTTC.

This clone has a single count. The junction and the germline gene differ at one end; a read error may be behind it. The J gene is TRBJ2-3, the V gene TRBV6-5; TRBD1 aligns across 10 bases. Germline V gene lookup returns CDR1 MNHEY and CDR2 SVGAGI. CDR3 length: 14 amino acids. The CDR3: CASSYRTGGDAQYF. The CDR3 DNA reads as TGTGCCAGCAGTTACCGGACAGGGGGAGATGCGCAGTATTTT.

The CDR3 DNA sequence: TGTGCCAGCAGTGAGCAGGGAATCGGGGAGCTGTTTTTT. As protein: CASSEQGIGELFF. The chain has TRBV25-1 and TRBJ2-2; a weak D match, TRBD1 (5 bases). Germline lookup yields CDR1 MGHDK and CDR2 SYGVNS. V gave up 3 bases and J gave up 7 bases, with 9 bases separating them. This CDR3 contains 13 residues.

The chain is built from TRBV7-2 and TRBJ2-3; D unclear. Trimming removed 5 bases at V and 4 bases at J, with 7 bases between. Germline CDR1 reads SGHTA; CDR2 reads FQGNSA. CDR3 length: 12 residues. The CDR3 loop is CASSQYADTQYF. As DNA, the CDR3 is TGTGCCAGCAGCCAGTACGCAGATACGCAGTATTTT.

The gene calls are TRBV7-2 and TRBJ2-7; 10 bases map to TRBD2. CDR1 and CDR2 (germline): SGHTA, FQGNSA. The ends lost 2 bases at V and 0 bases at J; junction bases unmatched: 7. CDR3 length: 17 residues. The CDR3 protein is CASSLNYVAGGSYEQYF. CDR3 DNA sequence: TGTGCCAGCAGCTTAAATTACGTAGCGGGAGGCTCCTACGAGCAGTACTTC.

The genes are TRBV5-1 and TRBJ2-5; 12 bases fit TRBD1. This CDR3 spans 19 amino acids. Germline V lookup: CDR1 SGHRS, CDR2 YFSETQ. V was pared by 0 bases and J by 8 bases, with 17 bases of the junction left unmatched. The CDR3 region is CASSLGNSGQGARFRTQYF. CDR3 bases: TGCGCCAGCAGCTTGGGGAACTCGGGACAGGGGGCGAGATTTCGCACCCAGTACTTC.

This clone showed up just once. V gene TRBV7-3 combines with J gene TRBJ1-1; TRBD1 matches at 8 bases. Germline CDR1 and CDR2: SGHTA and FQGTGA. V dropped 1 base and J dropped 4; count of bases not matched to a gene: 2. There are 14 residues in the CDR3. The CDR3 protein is CASSLRQGSTEAFF. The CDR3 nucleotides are TGTGCCAGCAGCTTAAGACAGGGGAGCACTGAAGCTTTCTTT.

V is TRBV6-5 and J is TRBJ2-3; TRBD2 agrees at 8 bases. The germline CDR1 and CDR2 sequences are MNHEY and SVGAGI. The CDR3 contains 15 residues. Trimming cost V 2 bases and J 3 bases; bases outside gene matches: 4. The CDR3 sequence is CASSYRASGTDTQYF. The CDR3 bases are TGTGCCAGCAGTTACAGGGCTAGCGGGACAGATACGCAGTATTTT.

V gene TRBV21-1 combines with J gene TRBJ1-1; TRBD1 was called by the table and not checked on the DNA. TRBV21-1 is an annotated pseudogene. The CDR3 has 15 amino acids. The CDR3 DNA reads TGTGCCAGCAGCAAAGGCCAGGCCATGAACACTGAAGCTTTCTTT. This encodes CASSKGQAMNTEAFF.

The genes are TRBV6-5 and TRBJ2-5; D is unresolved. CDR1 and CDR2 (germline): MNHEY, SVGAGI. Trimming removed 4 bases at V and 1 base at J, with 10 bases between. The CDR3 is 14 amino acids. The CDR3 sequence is CASSFWSRQETQYF. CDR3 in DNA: TGTGCCAGCAGTTTTTGGTCGCGCCAAGAGACCCAGTACTTC.

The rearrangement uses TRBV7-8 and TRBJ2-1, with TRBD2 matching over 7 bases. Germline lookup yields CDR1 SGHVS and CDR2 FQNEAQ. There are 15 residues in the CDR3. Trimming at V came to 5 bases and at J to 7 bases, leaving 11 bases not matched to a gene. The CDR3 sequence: CASSPRTSTMNEQFF. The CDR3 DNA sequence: TGTGCCAGCAGCCCGAGGACTAGTACAATGAATGAGCAGTTCTTC.

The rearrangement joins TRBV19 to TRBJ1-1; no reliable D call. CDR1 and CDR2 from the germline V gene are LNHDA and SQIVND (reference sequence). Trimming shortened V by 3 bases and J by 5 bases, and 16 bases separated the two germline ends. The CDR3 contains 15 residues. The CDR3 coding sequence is TGTGCCAGTAGTATTGGTGAGGGAAGTGGGACTGAAGCTTTCTTT. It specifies CASSIGEGSGTEAFF.

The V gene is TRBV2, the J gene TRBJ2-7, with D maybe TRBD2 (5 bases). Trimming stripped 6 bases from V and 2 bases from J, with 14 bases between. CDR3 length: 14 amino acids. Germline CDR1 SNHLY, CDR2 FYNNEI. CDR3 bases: TGTGCCAGCAGGGGGTTAGCGAGCACCTACGAGCAGTACTTC. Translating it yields CASRGLASTYEQYF.

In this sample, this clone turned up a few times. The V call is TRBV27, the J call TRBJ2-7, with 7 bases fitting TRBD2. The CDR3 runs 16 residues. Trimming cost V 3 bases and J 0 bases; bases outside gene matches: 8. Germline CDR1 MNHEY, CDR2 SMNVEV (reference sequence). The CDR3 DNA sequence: TGTGCCAGCAGTTTCTCCGCGGGAGAAACCTCCTACGAGCAGTACTTC. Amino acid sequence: CASSFSAGETSYEQYF.

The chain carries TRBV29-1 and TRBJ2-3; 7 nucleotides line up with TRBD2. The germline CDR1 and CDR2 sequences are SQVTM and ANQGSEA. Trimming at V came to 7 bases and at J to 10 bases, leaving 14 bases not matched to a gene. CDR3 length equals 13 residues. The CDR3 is CSATGTNSMAQYF. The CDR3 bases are TGCAGCGCCACCGGGACTAACTCTATGGCGCAGTATTTT.

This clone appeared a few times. The CDR3 DNA sequence: TGTGCCAGCAGTTTATCGAGTAGCGGGAGACTTGAGCAGTTCTTC. This encodes CASSLSSSGRLEQFF. The chain recombines TRBV27 with TRBJ2-1, with 9 bases lining up with TRBD2. Unmatched junction bases numbered 6, after V lost 0 bases and J lost 9 bases. This CDR3 spans 15 amino acids. Per the germline V gene, CDR1 is MNHEY and CDR2 is SMNVEV (reference sequence).